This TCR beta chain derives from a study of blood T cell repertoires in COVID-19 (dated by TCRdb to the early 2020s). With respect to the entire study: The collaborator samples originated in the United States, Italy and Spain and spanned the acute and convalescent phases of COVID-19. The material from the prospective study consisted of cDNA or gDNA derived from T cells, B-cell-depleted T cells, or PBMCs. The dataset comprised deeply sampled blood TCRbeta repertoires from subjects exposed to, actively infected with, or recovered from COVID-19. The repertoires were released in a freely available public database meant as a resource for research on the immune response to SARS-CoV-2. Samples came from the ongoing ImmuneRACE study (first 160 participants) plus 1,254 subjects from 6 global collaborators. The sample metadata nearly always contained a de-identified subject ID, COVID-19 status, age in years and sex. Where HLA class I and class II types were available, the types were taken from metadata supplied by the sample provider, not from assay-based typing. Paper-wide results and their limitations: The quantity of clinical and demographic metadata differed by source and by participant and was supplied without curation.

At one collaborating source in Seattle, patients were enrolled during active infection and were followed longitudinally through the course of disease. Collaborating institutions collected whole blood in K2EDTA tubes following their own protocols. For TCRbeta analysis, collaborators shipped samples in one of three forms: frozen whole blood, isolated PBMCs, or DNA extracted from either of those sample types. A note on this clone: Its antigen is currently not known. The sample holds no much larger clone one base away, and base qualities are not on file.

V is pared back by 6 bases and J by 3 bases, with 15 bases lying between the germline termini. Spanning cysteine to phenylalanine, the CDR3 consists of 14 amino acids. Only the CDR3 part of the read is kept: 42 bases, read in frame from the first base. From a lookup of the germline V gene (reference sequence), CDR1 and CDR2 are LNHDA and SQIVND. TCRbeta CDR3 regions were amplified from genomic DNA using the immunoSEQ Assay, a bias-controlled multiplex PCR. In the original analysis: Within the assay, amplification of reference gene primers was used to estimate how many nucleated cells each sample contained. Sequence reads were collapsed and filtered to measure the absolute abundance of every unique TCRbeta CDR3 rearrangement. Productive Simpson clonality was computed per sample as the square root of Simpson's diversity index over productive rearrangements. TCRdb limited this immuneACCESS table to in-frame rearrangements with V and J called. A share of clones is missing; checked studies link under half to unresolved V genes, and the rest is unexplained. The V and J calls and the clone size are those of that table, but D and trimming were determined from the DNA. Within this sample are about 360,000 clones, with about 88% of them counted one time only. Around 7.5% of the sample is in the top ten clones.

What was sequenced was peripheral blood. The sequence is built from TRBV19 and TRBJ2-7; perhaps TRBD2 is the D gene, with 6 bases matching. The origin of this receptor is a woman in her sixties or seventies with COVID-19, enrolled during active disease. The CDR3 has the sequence CASSGPLGGYEQYF. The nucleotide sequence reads TGTGCCAGTAGCGGCCCCTTGGGAGGCTACGAGCAGTACTTC.